Reported below is one TCR beta chain. This clone occurred once. This receptor's antigen is unknown. No base quality values were provided; no much bigger clone lies one nucleotide off. The immunoSEQ assay at survey resolution was used to sequence TCRbeta rearrangements from genomic DNA. Under the source paper's analysis protocol: In the TCR sequencing data, the smallest productive clonotype frequency that could be detected was 2.59 x 10-5. Only productive TCRbeta rearrangements, defined as complete and in-frame sequences, were included in the analyses. Sample clonality was computed as Simpson clonality in the immunoSEQ Analyzer version 3.0. Clones were categorized by frequency as very rare, small, medium, large (1-20%) or hyperexpanded (>20%). OLGA 1.2.3 estimated generation probabilities, VDJtools produced V-gene circos plots, VDJdb was queried for specificities, and GLIPH identified CDR3 motifs. In its TCRdb copy, this immuneACCESS table keeps in-frame sequences only and misses some clones. Where compared with another copy, unresolved V genes explain less than half of these, and the others have no known cause. Clone size and V and J calls were adopted from that table, with D and trimming inferred from the DNA. This sample gives fewer than 50,000 clones in total; around 85% of them show up just once. The ten most abundant clones make up about 2.8% of the sample.

The healthy control group was made up of 37 blood donors, and the Finnish Red Cross blood service supplied their buffy coats. All TCR-sequenced material derived from peripheral blood: patient blood samples and healthy donor buffy coats. Peripheral blood mononuclear cells were isolated by Ficoll-Hypaque gradient centrifugation. Magnetic purification was used to isolate CD4+ cells from the buffy coats of the healthy controls. Genomic DNA was extracted with the Gentra Puregene Cell and Tissue kit and quantified on a Qubit 2.0 fluorometer. The data were obtained in a study of STAT5B mutations in CD4+ large granular lymphocyte leukemia (dated by TCRdb to between 2021 and 2023). Context from the whole study: Among the healthy controls, the CDR3 'QG' motif was associated with a particular HLA allele. The TCRbeta repertoires of CD4+ T-cell large granular lymphocyte leukemia patients were compared with the TCRbeta repertoires of healthy blood donors. Flow cytometry performed on FACSCanto II or FACSVerse showed that the purified fractions had more than 95% purity among lymphocytes. What the work shows at the level of the full study, not this receptor alone: Greater clonality appeared to be present in CD4-sorted patient repertoires than in healthy CD4+ repertoires, and the difference was retained after the putative leukemic clones were removed. Main leukemic clonotypes were private to each patient, although approximately 25% of the main leukemic clonotypes were found at low frequency in the non-leukemic repertoires of other patients. Data were not HLA-matched; higher clonality in CD4+ versus CD8+ T-LGLL could reflect the relatively small sample size.

The sequence was obtained from a human donor in good health. Sequencing was carried out using CD4+ T cells from blood buffy coats.

The nucleotide sequence reads as follows: TGTGCCAGCAGCTTAGAGGGAGGGACCCCCGGGGAGCTGTTTTTT. Protein translation: CASSLEGGTPGELFF. Here the chain combines TRBV7-9 and TRBJ2-2; 7 nucleotides in the junction match TRBD2. V and J are trimmed by 1 base and 6 bases, and the gene matches miss 5 bases of the junction. Reading from cysteine to phenylalanine, the CDR3 counts 15 amino acids. Kept here is only the CDR3 DNA, which spans 45 bases and is read in frame from base 1. CDR1 and CDR2, looked up from the germline V gene (reference sequence), are SEHNR and FQNEAQ.